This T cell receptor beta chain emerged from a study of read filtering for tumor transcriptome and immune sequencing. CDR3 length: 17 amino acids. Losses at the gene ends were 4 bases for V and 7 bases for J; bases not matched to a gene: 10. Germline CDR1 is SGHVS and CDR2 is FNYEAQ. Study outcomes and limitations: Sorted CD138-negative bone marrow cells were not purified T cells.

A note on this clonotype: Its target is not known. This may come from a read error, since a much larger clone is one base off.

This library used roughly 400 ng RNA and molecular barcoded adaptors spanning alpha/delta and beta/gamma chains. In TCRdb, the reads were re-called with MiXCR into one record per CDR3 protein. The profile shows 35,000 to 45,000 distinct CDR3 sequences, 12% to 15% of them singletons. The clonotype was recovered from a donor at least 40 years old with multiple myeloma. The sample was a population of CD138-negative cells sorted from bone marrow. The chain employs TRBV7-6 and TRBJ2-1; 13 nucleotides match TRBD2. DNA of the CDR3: TGTGCCAGCAGCTCATGGACTAGCGGGAGCGGAGTTAATGAGCAGTTCTTC. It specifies CASSSWTSGSGVNEQFF.